This TCR beta chain was observed in a study of T cells after yellow fever vaccination. Findings and caveats of the study: Abundant bulk-derived clonotypes could contaminate FACS-sorted repertoires. Boosting was followed by the reappearance of most primary-vaccination clones (approximately 97% CD4, roughly 90% CD8).

Germline CDR1 MGHDK, CDR2 SYGVNS. CDR3 size: 16 residues. V lost 5 bases to trimming and J lost 2 bases; unmatched junction nucleotides: 8. A 5'RACE template-switching step, the method used to make TCR cDNA, added a universal primer site and UMIs. TCRdb used MiXCR to reprocess the 5' RACE reads, holding one entry per CDR3 protein. The sample includes around 100,000 distinct CDR3 sequences, approximately 5.5% of them seen just once. This clonotype came up many times. The antigen remains unidentified. Here the sequenced sample was CD8+ T cells sorted from PBMCs, taken 10 days after the yellow fever booster vaccination. This sequence originates from a man younger than 35 who received the YFV17D yellow fever vaccine. The genes are TRBV25-1 and TRBJ2-3, with TRBD1 matching over 9 bases. The CDR3 region has the DNA TGTGCCAGCAGTAAAACCCGGGACAGGGTCACAGATACGCAGTATTTT. Its translation: CASSKTRDRVTDTQYF.